The rows below give T cell receptor beta chains drawn from one sample of a study of blood T cell repertoires in COVID-19. The data were produced by immunoSEQ multiplex PCR, yet TCRdb's version contains in-frame clones alone and is incomplete. The sample carries 100,000 to 120,000 clones, 75% to 90% recorded once. The sequencing sample was made of peripheral blood. The receptors stem from a woman aged 55-70 years with COVID-19, enrolled during active disease. Both conserved end residues are part of each CDR3. The D gene is left open where the match is weak. For some rows the clone size is stated as once, few or many, or as a class when expanded; others skip it.

len	abundance	d_gene	v_gene	j_gene	CDR3nt	CDR3aa
14	-	-	TRBV10-3	TRBJ1-2	TGTGCCATCAGTGAAGGGGCAGGGAACTATGGCTACACCTTC	CAISEGAGNYGYTF
13	-	TRBD1	TRBV7-3	TRBJ1-2	TGTGCCAGCAGCTCTCCAGGGGGCGATGGCTACACCTTC	CASSSPGGDGYTF
13	-	-	TRBV7-9	TRBJ2-1	TGTGCCAGCAGCTTAGGGAAGGGGAATGAGCAGTTCTTC	CASSLGKGNEQFF
16	-	TRBD2	TRBV7-9	TRBJ2-3	TGTGCCAGCAGCTTCGTAGCGGGGGAGCTCACAGATACGCAGTATTTT	CASSFVAGELTDTQYF
17	-	TRBD1	TRBV2	TRBJ1-2	TGTGCCAGCATGGCCCACCGTACAGGGGCCCCTCTCTATGGCTACACCTTC	CASMAHRTGAPLYGYTF
18	-	TRBD1	TRBV5-1	TRBJ1-4	TGCGCCAGCAGTCCTCGGGACAGGGATGGTCGGGGTAATGAAAAACTGTTTTTT	CASSPRDRDGRGNEKLFF
18	-	TRBD2	TRBV5-1	TRBJ2-6	TGCGCCAGCAGCTTGGCAGCGCGGGGGACCTCTGGGGCCAACGTCCTGACTTTC	CASSLAARGTSGANVLTF
16	-	TRBD2	TRBV5-6	TRBJ2-1	TGTGCCAGCAGCTCCCCCGGGGGGAGCTCCTACAATGAGCAGTTCTTC	CASSSPGGSSYNEQFF
15	-	-	TRBV7-9	TRBJ1-1	TGTGCCAGCAGTCCGATGGGCCAGCTAAACACTGAAGCTTTCTTT	CASSPMGQLNTEAFF
14	-	-	TRBV7-2	TRBJ1-5	TGTGCCAGCAGCTTAAGGAGGGGAAGTCAGCCCCAGCATTTT	CASSLRRGSQPQHF
12	-	-	TRBV4-2	TRBJ2-1	TGTGCCAGCAGCCAAGTGTCCTCTGAGCAGTTCTTC	CASSQVSSEQFF
18	-	-	TRBV19	TRBJ1-2	TGTGCCAGTAGTATAGACCCGCACAAGGCGGGTATTAACTATGGCTACACCTTC	CASSIDPHKAGINYGYTF
16	-	-	TRBV5-6	TRBJ1-1	TGTGCCAGCAGCCGGAGGGGCTCGGGGATGAACACTGAAGCTTTCTTT	CASSRRGSGMNTEAFF
15	-	-	TRBV5-5	TRBJ1-2	TGTGCCAGCAGCTTGGGCCACCGGGGTAACTATGGCTACACCTTC	CASSLGHRGNYGYTF
20	few	-	TRBV7-3	TRBJ1-3	TGTGCCAGCAGCTTAACCCGAACATATCTTACCCGCCACTCTGGAAACACCATATATTTT	CASSLTRTYLTRHSGNTIYF
13	-	-	TRBV7-7	TRBJ1-1	TGTGCCAGCAGCTTACGCGCAGACTCTGAAGCTTTCTTT	CASSLRADSEAFF
14	-	-	TRBV18	TRBJ2-3	TGTGCCAGCTCACCTTTGTTGGGGGCGAATACGCAGTATTTT	CASSPLLGANTQYF
17	once	-	TRBV12-5	TRBJ2-7	TGTGCTAGTGGTTTGGTACTAAGATCCAGTCTAATCTACGAGCAGTACTTC	CASGLVLRSSLIYEQYF
16	-	TRBD2	TRBV9	TRBJ2-7	TGTGCCAGCAGCGCAGGGCCGGGACTAGCGGGGTACGAGCAGTACTTC	CASSAGPGLAGYEQYF
17	medium-sized	-	TRBV12-5	TRBJ2-5	TGTGCTAGGGGTTGGGGGGGGACAGGAGGGGAACAAGAGACCCAGTACTTC	CARGWGGTGGEQETQYF
16	-	-	TRBV6-5	TRBJ1-6	TGTGCCAGCAGATACGGACGGGAGGCGGGTAATTCACCCCTCCACTTT	CASRYGREAGNSPLHF
16	-	-	TRBV5-5	TRBJ1-1	TGTGCCAGCAGCTTGGAAACAACCAGGGGGAACACTGAAGCTTTCTTT	CASSLETTRGNTEAFF
15	-	TRBD1	TRBV2	TRBJ1-6	TGTGCCAGCAGTTCCGTCCGGGACAGTAATTCACCCCTCCACTTT	CASSSVRDSNSPLHF
16	-	-	TRBV3-1/TRBV3-2	TRBJ1-4	TGTGCCAGCAGCCAAGATCTTGACTCCAATAATGAAAAACTGTTTTTT	CASSQDLDSNNEKLFF
13	-	TRBD1	TRBV5-1	TRBJ2-5	TGCGCCAGCAGCTCTCAGGGGGCCGAGACCCAGTACTTC	CASSSQGAETQYF
14	once	TRBD1	TRBV5-4	TRBJ2-1	TGTGCCAGCAGCTTGGACAGGGGGTGGAATGAGCAGTTCTTC	CASSLDRGWNEQFF
14	-	TRBD1	TRBV30	TRBJ1-2	TGTGCCTGGGGGTGGACAGGGTCTAACTATGGCTACACCTTC	CAWGWTGSNYGYTF